The 32 T cell receptor beta chains reported below all come from one sample, sequenced in a study of naive and memory T cell subsets. General study points: Possibly reflecting memory cells re-expressing CD45RA, a few larger clonotypes occurred in naive repertoires, especially CD8.

The beta constant-region primer was an equimolar mix of two oligonucleotides covering TRBC1 and TRBC2. The ligated cDNA underwent four PCR rounds using SP2 and nested alpha and beta constant-region primers. Each CDR3 protein is one row after TCRdb ran MiXCR on the UMI-ligation and nested PCR reads. The sample includes about 90,000 distinct CDR3 sequences, roughly 10% of them seen just once. No antigen is known for these receptors. The sequenced sample was naive CD4+ T cells from blood. These TCRs come from a human donor in good health.

The gene calls are TRBV5-6 and TRBJ1-1; 8 bases map to TRBD1. The CDR3 length is 14 residues. Germline CDR1 SGHDT, CDR2 YYEEEE. The trim removed 0 bases at V and 4 bases at J, leaving 2 bases unmatched. CDR3 nucleotides: TGTGCCAGCAGCTTGGGCACAGGGGGCACTGAAGCTTTCTTT. Protein: CASSLGTGGTEAFF. Combining the CDR3 with reference TRBV5-6 and TRBJ1-1 gives the whole variable domain DAGVTQSPTHLIKTRGQQVTLRCSPKSGHDTVSWYQQALGQGPQFIFQYYEEEERQRGNFPDRFSGHQFPNYSSELNVNALLLGDSALYLCASSLGTGGTEAFFGQGTRLTVV.

V usage is TRBV18 and J usage is TRBJ1-4; D remains ambiguous. Germline V lookup: CDR1 KGHSH, CDR2 LQKENI. The CDR3 spans 13 residues. Between the trimmed V and J ends, which lost 3 bases and 8 bases, there was a span of 10 bases. For the CDR3, the DNA is TGTGCCAGCTCACCGAGAATGAGAGAAAAACTGTTTTTT. Encoded protein: CASSPRMREKLFF. The full variable domain, its missing parts supplied by reference TRBV18 and TRBJ1-4, is NAGVMQNPRHLVRRRGQEARLRCSPMKGHSHVYWYRQLPEEGLKFMVYLQKENIIDESGMPKERFSAEFPKEGPSILRIQQVVRGDSAAYFCASSPRMREKLFFGSGTQLSVL.

The chain is built from TRBV20-1 and TRBJ1-5, with TRBD1 as a possible D gene (5 bases). Trimming stripped 7 bases from V and 3 bases from J, with 13 bases between. This CDR3 comprises 13 residues. Per germline, CDR1 DFQATT and CDR2 SNEGSKA (reference sequence). DNA of the CDR3: TGCAGTGGAGTAGGGGCCTTCAATCAGCCCCAGCATTTT. Amino acid sequence: CSGVGAFNQPQHF.

This sequence joins TRBV20-1 and TRBJ2-5; D call uncertain. This CDR3 is built from 13 residues. V lost 3 bases, J lost 2 bases, and 10 bases lay in between. Per germline, CDR1 DFQATT and CDR2 SNEGSKA (reference sequence). The CDR3 spells CSASPTRQETQYF. The CDR3 DNA is TGCAGTGCTAGCCCGACAAGGCAAGAGACCCAGTACTTC.

This clonotype was observed a few times. The chain links TRBV27 to TRBJ2-2; no definite D call. The CDR3 has 17 residues. The germline gives CDR1 MNHEY, CDR2 SMNVEV (reference sequence). Trimming pared 3 bases from V and 6 bases from J, leaving 20 bases between. The CDR3 loop is CASSFMGLSGTAGELFF. The CDR3 nucleotides read TGTGCCAGCAGTTTTATGGGATTATCTGGAACAGCCGGGGAGCTGTTTTTT.

The V gene is TRBV4-3, the J gene TRBJ2-2, with 8 bases fitting TRBD1. The length of the CDR3 is 15 residues. V shed 1 base, J shed 4 bases, and the junction held 2 bases outside the gene matches. Looked up from germline, CDR1 is LGHNA and CDR2 is YSLEER. The CDR3 sequence: CASSQGTGPTGELFF. The CDR3 coding sequence is TGCGCCAGCAGCCAAGGGACAGGGCCCACCGGGGAGCTGTTTTTT.

CDR3 protein: CASRTTSGGSWNEQFF. The DNA for the CDR3 is TGTGCCAGCAGGACGACTAGCGGGGGGTCCTGGAATGAGCAGTTCTTC. V gene TRBV12-3 or TRBV12-4 combines with J gene TRBJ2-1; 13 positions match TRBD2. The CDR3 contains 16 residues. J was trimmed by 7 bases and V by 6 bases; bases with no gene match: 9.

This clonotype was counted at least ten times. The V gene is TRBV7-2, the J gene TRBJ2-3; no clear D. This CDR3 is 10 amino acids long. V was clipped by 8 bases and J by 5 bases, with 5 bases between them. Germline V gene data show CDR1 as SGHTA and CDR2 as FQGNSA. CDR3 in amino acids: CASGLDTQYF. CDR3 DNA sequence: TGTGCCAGCGGCCTAGATACGCAGTATTTT. Drawing the rest from reference TRBV7-2 and TRBJ2-3, the complete variable domain is GAGVSQSPSNKVTEKGKDVELRCDPISGHTALYWYRQSLGQGLEFLIYFQGNSAPDKSGLPSDRFSAERTGGSVSTLTIQRTQQEDSAVYLCASGLDTQYFGPGTRLTVL.

This clonotype was seen a few times. This chain links TRBV10-3 with TRBJ2-1; D possibly corresponds to TRBD2 (5 bases). The V gene lost 5 bases and the J gene lost 0 bases, with 11 bases spanning the gap. This CDR3 region has 15 residues. Germline V gene sequence: CDR1 ENHRY, CDR2 SYGVKD. The DNA for the CDR3 is TGTGCCATCAGTAGAGCGGTGAGCTCCTACAATGAGCAGTTCTTC. This gives the protein CAISRAVSSYNEQFF.

This clonotype was recorded many times. The chain couples TRBV24-1 to TRBJ2-7, with 11 nucleotides matching TRBD1. Trimming removed 4 bases from V and 4 bases from J; junction bases left unmatched: 5. This CDR3 has 15 residues. Per the germline V gene, CDR1 is KGHDR and CDR2 is SFDVKD. CDR3 residues: CATSDGTGGRYEQYF. Written as DNA, the CDR3 is TGTGCCACCAGTGACGGGACAGGGGGAAGGTACGAGCAGTACTTC.

The V and J genes are TRBV29-1 and TRBJ2-5; weak D call: TRBD2 (6 bases). The germline V gene encodes CDR1 SQVTM and CDR2 ANQGSEA. Trimming pared 5 bases from V and 9 bases from J, leaving 13 bases between. CDR3 size: 11 residues. CDR3 amino acids: CSVQPGRPQYF. CDR3 DNA: TGCAGCGTTCAGCCCGGGAGACCCCAGTACTTC.

The sample holds a few counts of this clonotype. The V call is TRBV29-1, the J call TRBJ1-1; D gene unclear. The CDR3 extends over 13 amino acids. The germline V gene has CDR1 SQVTM and CDR2 ANQGSEA. V was trimmed by 1 base and J by 1 base, leaving 7 bases between them. The CDR3 is CSVEGLRNTEAFF. CDR3 bases: TGCAGCGTTGAAGGCTTGAGGAACACTGAAGCTTTCTTT. Full variable domain (remainder filled in from reference TRBV29-1 and TRBJ1-1): SAVISQKPSRDICQRGTSLTIQCQVDSQVTMMFWYRQQPGQSLTLIATANQGSEATYESGFVIDKFPISRPNLTFSTLTVSNMSPEDSSIYLCSVEGLRNTEAFFGQGTRLTVV.

This sequence joins TRBV18 and TRBJ2-3; maybe TRBD2 (6 bases). V lost 1 base to trimming and J lost 2 bases, with 13 bases between them. CDR3 size: 16 residues. CDR1 is KGHSH and CDR2 is LQKENI in the germline V gene. CDR3 sequence (DNA): TGTGCCAGCTCACCACGGCTAGCGAGTACCACAGATACGCAGTATTTT. Its protein product is CASSPRLASTTDTQYF.

This chain uses TRBV7-2 with TRBJ2-1; 12 positions agree with TRBD2. CDR1 is SGHTA and CDR2 is FQGNSA in the germline V gene. This CDR3 region has 16 residues. V shed 5 bases and J 8 bases; nucleotides not matched to a gene: 10. The CDR3 bases are TGTGCCAGCAGCAAAAACCTAGCGGGGGGGCAGGATGAGCAGTTCTTC. The encoded protein is CASSKNLAGGQDEQFF.

This clonotype was detected a few times. The genes are TRBV7-3 and TRBJ2-7; D might be TRBD1 (8 bases). Germline V gene sequence: CDR1 SGHTA, CDR2 FQGTGA. CDR3 size: 15 residues. The germline V and J ends were trimmed by 5 bases and 1 base, with 15 bases remaining between them. CDR3 sequence: CASSVQGEGSYEQYF. The CDR3 DNA reads TGTGCCAGCAGCGTACAGGGGGAGGGTTCCTACGAGCAGTACTTC. Filled out from reference TRBV7-3 and TRBJ2-7, the complete variable domain reads GAGVSQTPSNKVTEKGKYVELRCDPISGHTALYWYRQSLGQGPEFLIYFQGTGAADDSGLPNDRFFAVRPEGSVSTLKIQRTERGDSAVYLCASSVQGEGSYEQYFGPGTRLTVT.

This clonotype was seen ten or more times. The chain couples TRBV29-1 to TRBJ2-1; 9 bases line up with TRBD2. The CDR3 length is 14 residues. V trimming: 3 bases; J trimming: 2 bases; junction bases outside the gene matches: 2. Per germline, CDR1 SQVTM and CDR2 ANQGSEA. The CDR3 nucleotides are TGCAGCGTTGACCAGCGGGGGGCCTACAATGAGCAGTTCTTC. It specifies CSVDQRGAYNEQFF.

In this sample, this clonotype turned up many times. The CDR3 protein is CASQSGSGAYEQYF. In nucleotides, the CDR3 is TGCGCCAGCCAGAGCGGGAGTGGAGCCTACGAGCAGTACTTC. V gene TRBV10-2 combines with J gene TRBJ2-7; 8 positions match TRBD2. The ends lost 8 bases at V and 2 bases at J; junction bases unmatched: 8. The CDR3 is 14 amino acids. CDR1 is WSHSY, CDR2 SAAADI, per germline.

The table lists this clonotype with many counts. This chain uses TRBV28 with TRBJ2-1, with 11 bases matching TRBD2. The junction had 10 bases not matched to a gene; V was cut back by 3 bases and J by 9 bases. Germline V gene sequence: CDR1 MDHEN, CDR2 SYDVKM. The CDR3 is 16 amino acids. The CDR3 is CASSFGLAGGLGEQFF. CDR3 nucleotides: TGTGCCAGCAGTTTTGGGCTAGCGGGAGGTTTGGGTGAGCAGTTCTTC.

This clonotype was counted many times. The chain is built from TRBV10-3 and TRBJ2-1; maybe TRBD2 (6 bases). V dropped 9 bases and J dropped 6 bases, with 15 bases sitting between them. The CDR3 has 13 amino acids. Germline CDR1 is ENHRY and CDR2 is SYGVKD. Here the CDR3 reads CAILSRGSNEQFF. The CDR3 region has the DNA TGTGCCATACTCAGCCGGGGGAGCAATGAGCAGTTCTTC.

The chain uses TRBV7-2 and TRBJ2-7; D could derive from TRBD1 or TRBD2 (5 bases each). V lost 4 bases and J 2 bases, leaving 15 bases between the germline ends. Germline V CDR1 and CDR2: SGHTA, FQGNSA. CDR3 length equals 15 residues. CDR3 nucleotides: TGTGCCAGCAGCTCTTACCGGGACGGTCCCTACGAGCAGTACTTC. Residues: CASSSYRDGPYEQYF. The whole variable domain, filled in from reference TRBV7-2 and TRBJ2-7, reads GAGVSQSPSNKVTEKGKDVELRCDPISGHTALYWYRQSLGQGLEFLIYFQGNSAPDKSGLPSDRFSAERTGGSVSTLTIQRTQQEDSAVYLCASSSYRDGPYEQYFGPGTRLTVT.

V is TRBV5-6 and J is TRBJ2-1; tentatively, D is TRBD2 (5 bases). The CDR3 has 17 residues. V was trimmed by 4 bases and J by 0 bases, leaving 17 bases between them. Germline loops: CDR1 SGHDT, CDR2 YYEEEE. CDR3 coding DNA: TGTGCCAGCAGCGGGGTCTTCTGGCGGGTCTCCTACAATGAGCAGTTCTTC. Translating it yields CASSGVFWRVSYNEQFF.

The gene calls are TRBV6-2 or TRBV6-3 and TRBJ1-5; TRBD1 matches at 9 bases. Germline loops: CDR1 MNHEY, CDR2 SVGEGT. Trimming at V came to 2 bases and at J to 5 bases, leaving 7 bases not matched to a gene. The CDR3 has 16 residues. The CDR3 loop is CASSYGTGSIHQPQHF. The CDR3 DNA reads TGTGCCAGCAGTTACGGGACAGGGAGCATCCATCAGCCCCAGCATTTT.

This clonotype was seen a few times. The chain has TRBV23-1 and TRBJ1-4, with D possibly TRBD1 on 6 matching bases. TRBV23-1 qualifies as an ORF whose function is uncertain. V was cut by 0 bases and J by 6 bases, with 14 bases left in between. This CDR3 contains 16 residues. This CDR3 reads CASSQSYREGDEKLFF. The CDR3 DNA reads as TGCGCCAGCAGTCAATCCTACAGGGAGGGGGATGAAAAACTGTTTTTT.

This clonotype has ten or more counts. This chain joins TRBV7-9 and TRBJ2-1; D is uncertain. The CDR3 is 9 residues long. Trimming shortened V by 5 bases and J by 10 bases, and 3 bases separated the two germline ends. Germline-derived CDR1 and CDR2 are SEHNR and FQNEAQ (reference sequence). CDR3: CASSQEQFF. CDR3 in DNA: TGTGCCAGCAGCCAAGAGCAGTTCTTC.

This sequence joins TRBV10-3 and TRBJ2-1; 7 positions match TRBD1. V lost 6 bases and J lost 8; bases outside the gene matches: 4. CDR3 size: 12 residues. CDR1 is ENHRY, CDR2 SYGVKD, per germline. The CDR3 DNA reads TGTGCCATCAGCACAGGGGTACATGAGCAGTTCTTC. Protein: CAISTGVHEQFF.

This clonotype came up a few times. The chain uses TRBV6-5 and TRBJ1-1; D remains ambiguous. Germline values: CDR1 MNHEY, CDR2 SVGAGI. The CDR3 length is 15 residues. V lost 2 bases, J lost 6 bases, and 16 bases lay in between. CDR3 loop: CASSYRSGGFPEAFF. Written as DNA, the CDR3 is TGTGCCAGCAGTTACAGGTCGGGCGGATTCCCTGAAGCTTTCTTT.

This clonotype was seen many times. The genes are TRBV12-3 or TRBV12-4 and TRBJ2-5; D remains unclear. Trimming removed 5 bases at V and 2 bases at J, with 9 bases between. CDR3 size: 13 residues. As DNA, the CDR3 is TGTGCCAGCAGTAAGACCAAGCAAGAGACCCAGTACTTC. It codes for CASSKTKQETQYF.

This chain links TRBV21-1 with TRBJ2-5; the DNA was not used to check the table's D call, TRBD2. TRBV21-1 has pseudogene status. The CDR3 covers 13 residues. The CDR3 region has the DNA TGTGCCAGCAGCGCCCGCAGCCAAGAGACCCAGTACTTC. Translation: CASSARSQETQYF.

This clonotype came up a few times. The chain joins TRBV29-1 to TRBJ1-1, with TRBD1 matching 9 bases. Germline assignment: CDR1 SQVTM and CDR2 ANQGSEA. The CDR3 consists of 14 residues. With 5 bases clipped from V and 6 bases from J, the junction kept 10 bases outside the gene matches. CDR3 nucleotides: TGCAGCGTTCGTAGGGGACAGGGACCAGCTGAAGCTTTCTTT. It specifies CSVRRGQGPAEAFF.

The table lists this clonotype with many counts. Here the CDR3 reads CATSRTQGFEQFF. CDR3 in DNA: TGTGCCACCAGCAGAACACAGGGCTTTGAGCAGTTCTTC. The rearrangement links TRBV15 to TRBJ2-1, with D maybe TRBD1 (6 bases). The V end was cut by 2 bases, the J end by 9 bases, with 11 bases between. CDR3 length: 13 amino acids. Per germline, CDR1 LNHNV and CDR2 YYDKDF (reference sequence).

The chain uses TRBV7-2 and TRBJ2-3, with 7 bases identical to TRBD2. V lost 5 bases and J lost 4; bases outside the gene matches: 18. Germline CDR1 reads SGHTA; CDR2 reads FQGNSA. The CDR3 spans 18 residues. CDR3 nucleotide sequence: TGTGCCAGCAGCCCTCCCGGCCGCGGGACTAAAGTGTCAGATACGCAGTATTTT. This encodes CASSPPGRGTKVSDTQYF. Variable domain in full (rest from reference TRBV7-2 and TRBJ2-3): GAGVSQSPSNKVTEKGKDVELRCDPISGHTALYWYRQSLGQGLEFLIYFQGNSAPDKSGLPSDRFSAERTGGSVSTLTIQRTQQEDSAVYLCASSPPGRGTKVSDTQYFGPGTRLTVL.

This chain joins TRBV9 and TRBJ2-7, with 9 nucleotides matching TRBD2. CDR3 length equals 14 residues. Germline V gives CDR1 SGDLS, CDR2 YYNGEE. Losses at the gene ends were 4 bases for V and 2 bases for J; bases not matched to a gene: 4. The CDR3 sequence is CASSQREATYEQYF. The CDR3 DNA reads as TGTGCCAGCAGCCAGCGGGAGGCCACCTACGAGCAGTACTTC.